Only a few counts were recorded for the clone carrying this T cell receptor beta chain. These data are taken from a study of cytomegalovirus exposure and HLA in healthy donors. This CDR3 contains 15 residues. V gave up 5 bases and J gave up 6 bases; unmatched junction bases: 13. Germline V gene lookup returns CDR1 SEHNR and CDR2 FQNEAQ (reference sequence). Healthy bone marrow donors made up the donor group. This PCR relied on a set of 60 Vbeta primers and 13 Jbeta primers. Profiled with immunoSEQ multiplex PCR; TCRdb holds only in-frame clones, not every one. The sample consists of roughly 170,000 clones, approximately 80% of them appearing once.

This chain connects TRBV7-9 to TRBJ2-7; 7 nucleotides match TRBD1. The sequenced sample was PBMCs. This TCR was recovered from a woman younger than 35 in good health and CMV-seronegative. CDR3 residues: CASSESVLGGFEQYF. DNA for the CDR3: TGTGCCAGCAGCGAGTCCGTCTTAGGGGGCTTCGAGCAGTACTTC.